This T cell receptor (beta chain) was captured by sequencing in a study of T cells in Graves' hyperthyroidism and ophthalmopathy. Across the whole study: The initial diagnosis was the point when peripheral blood was collected, ahead of any treatment.

From RNA transcripts, TCR beta CDR3 regions were amplified. Initially, a first-round RT-PCR of the TCR CDR3 employed the HTBI primer set. Each CDR3 protein is one row after TCRdb ran MiXCR on the multiplex PCR reads. The sample lists 500,000 to 700,000 distinct CDR3 sequences; over 15% were seen once. The CDR3 is 17 amino acids. V lost 2 bases, J lost 7 bases, and 15 bases stayed unmatched. Germline values: CDR1 KGHDR, CDR2 SFDVKD. The receptor comes from a woman aged 18-35 years with Graves' hyperthyroidism. V and J are TRBV24-1 and TRBJ2-7, with 8 bases aligning to TRBD2. The material sequenced was blood. The CDR3 region is CATSDSGQRSGSFEQYF. The CDR3 coding sequence is TGTGCCACCAGTGATTCAGGCCAGCGGAGCGGGAGTTTTGAGCAGTACTTC.